Listed here are 21 T cell receptor beta chains from one sample, sequenced in a study of blood T cell repertoires in COVID-19. Method: immunoSEQ multiplex PCR; TCRdb's copy keeps in-frame clones and lacks some. Of roughly 6,600 clones listed, 88% are singletons. Material: peripheral blood. The receptors derive from a human donor in a cohort sampled during active COVID-19.

V is TRBV28 and J is TRBJ2-2, with 10 bases aligning to TRBD1. The CDR3 sequence is 19 residues long. The germline gives CDR1 MDHEN, CDR2 SYDVKM. Trimming at V came to 2 bases and at J to 5 bases, leaving 14 bases not matched to a gene. This chain's CDR3 is CASSLLSSGDRGRTGELFF. The CDR3 nucleotides read TGTGCCAGCAGTTTACTCTCCTCGGGGGACAGGGGAAGGACCGGGGAGCTGTTTTTT.

CDR3 sequence reads: CASSLVREGEKLFF. The CDR3 DNA follows: TGCGCCAGCAGCTTGGTCAGGGAGGGAGAAAAACTGTTTTTT. The chain uses TRBV5-1 and TRBJ1-4; tentative D call: TRBD1 (5 bases). CDR1 SGHRS and CDR2 YFSETQ come from the germline V gene. This CDR3 region has 14 residues. With 0 bases removed from V and 8 bases from J, the gap between germline ends came to 11 bases.

The rearrangement joins TRBV2 to TRBJ1-2; D possibly corresponds to TRBD1 (5 bases). Germline-derived CDR1 and CDR2 are SNHLY and FYNNEI. The CDR3 is 13 amino acids. Trimming took off 6 bases at V and 5 bases at J, with 13 bases between the two ends. The CDR3 DNA follows: TGTGCCAGCAGCGACCCGGACATATATGGCTACACCTTC. Its protein is CASSDPDIYGYTF. Variable domain in full (rest from reference TRBV2 and TRBJ1-2): EPEVTQTPSHQVTQMGQEVILRCVPISNHLYFYWYRQILGQKVEFLVSFYNNEISEKSEIFDDQFSVERPDGSNFTLKIRSTKLEDSAMYFCASSDPDIYGYTFGSGTRLTVV.

This rearrangement joins TRBV18 to TRBJ2-5; tentatively, D is TRBD2 (7 bases). This CDR3 is 13 amino acids long. V was trimmed by 3 bases and J by 4 bases, leaving 9 bases between them. CDR1 KGHSH and CDR2 LQKENI come from the germline V gene. The CDR3 nucleotides are TGTGCCAGCTCACCTAGGGGGGGAGAGACCCAGTACTTC. This gives the protein CASSPRGGETQYF.

The chain carries TRBV27 and TRBJ2-1; D is unclear. The germline V gene has CDR1 MNHEY and CDR2 SMNVEV (reference sequence). The CDR3 spans 11 residues. Deletions cut 1 base from V and 7 bases from J, with 2 bases between. CDR3 in amino acids: CASSLLNEQFF. The CDR3 nucleotides read TGTGCCAGCAGTTTATTAAATGAGCAGTTCTTC.

The rearrangement links TRBV5-1 to TRBJ2-7; 12 bases map to TRBD1. Germline lookup yields CDR1 SGHRS and CDR2 YFSETQ. V gave up 3 bases and J gave up 4 bases; unmatched junction bases: 5. The CDR3 spans 15 residues. This CDR3 reads CASSWGDRGPYEQYF. Written as DNA, the CDR3 is TGCGCCAGCAGCTGGGGGGACAGGGGGCCGTACGAGCAGTACTTC. The whole variable domain, remainder taken from reference TRBV5-1 and TRBJ2-7, is KAGVTQTPRYLIKTRGQQVTLSCSPISGHRSVSWYQQTPGQGLQFLFEYFSETQRNKGNFPGRFSGRQFSNSRSEMNVSTLELGDSALYLCASSWGDRGPYEQYFGPGTRLTVT.

The V and J genes are TRBV7-9 and TRBJ2-6; 7 nucleotides align to TRBD1. Per germline, CDR1 SEHNR and CDR2 FQNEAQ (reference sequence). The V and J ends lost 5 bases and 2 bases, in that order; junction bases with no gene match: 9. The CDR3 length is 17 residues. The CDR3 spells CASSALTGAPGANVLTF. The CDR3 DNA follows: TGTGCCAGCAGCGCCCTCACAGGGGCACCTGGGGCCAACGTCCTGACTTTC.

The rearrangement joins TRBV19 to TRBJ2-1; 10 bases are shared with TRBD2. The germline gives CDR1 LNHDA, CDR2 SQIVND (reference sequence). The CDR3 is 15 residues long. V shed 10 bases and J 3 bases; nucleotides not matched to a gene: 9. CDR3 protein: CATQRGGQNYNEQFF. In DNA, the CDR3 is TGTGCCACACAGCGGGGGGGACAGAACTACAATGAGCAGTTCTTC. Variable domain in full (rest from reference TRBV19 and TRBJ2-1): DGGITQSPKYLFRKEGQNVTLSCEQNLNHDAMYWYRQDPGQGLRLIYYSQIVNDFQKGDIAEGYSVSREKKESFPLTVTSAQKNPTAFYLCATQRGGQNYNEQFFGPGTRLTVL.

This clone was picked up one time. V is TRBV6-1 and J is TRBJ2-7, with D possibly being TRBD2 (5 bases). Trimming cost V 0 bases and J 3 bases, with 9 bases left between them. There are 14 residues in the CDR3. Germline V gene sequence: CDR1 MNHNS, CDR2 SASEGT. Here the CDR3 reads CASSEAGSGYEQYF. In DNA, the CDR3 is TGTGCCAGCAGTGAAGCGGGAAGCGGCTACGAGCAGTACTTC.

The chain combines TRBV18 with TRBJ2-3; 8 positions agree with TRBD2. The germline V gene encodes CDR1 KGHSH and CDR2 LQKENI. The CDR3 contains 15 residues. Trimming removed 0 bases from V and 7 bases from J; junction bases left unmatched: 6. The CDR3 loop reads CASSPPGLGFNTQYF. The DNA for the CDR3 is TGTGCCAGCTCACCACCGGGACTAGGGTTCAATACGCAGTATTTT.

The CDR3 spells CASSPLGTGSNYGYTF. DNA for the CDR3: TGTGCCAGCAGCCCGTTAGGGACAGGGAGTAACTATGGCTACACCTTC. V gene TRBV3-1 (or the pseudogene TRBV3-2) combines with J gene TRBJ1-2; TRBD1 matches at 9 bases. This CDR3 contains 16 residues. The J segment lost 1 base and the V segment lost 4 bases, leaving 7 bases of the junction unmatched. Germline lookup yields CDR1 LGHDT and CDR2 YNNKEL (reference sequence).

V gene TRBV5-1 combines with J gene TRBJ2-1; 8 nucleotides match TRBD1. The germline V gene encodes CDR1 SGHRS and CDR2 YFSETQ. The CDR3 spans 14 residues. The junction had 11 bases not matched to a gene; V was cut back by 7 bases and J by 8 bases. The CDR3 protein is CASAWRQGAYEQFF. CDR3 bases: TGCGCCAGCGCCTGGCGGCAGGGGGCCTATGAGCAGTTCTTC. Together with reference TRBV5-1 and TRBJ2-1, the CDR3 gives the full variable domain: KAGVTQTPRYLIKTRGQQVTLSCSPISGHRSVSWYQQTPGQGLQFLFEYFSETQRNKGNFPGRFSGRQFSNSRSEMNVSTLELGDSALYLCASAWRQGAYEQFFGPGTRLTVL.

This rearrangement joins TRBV15 to TRBJ2-7; 8 positions match TRBD2. The J segment lost 1 base and the V segment lost 4 bases, leaving 3 bases of the junction unmatched. From germline, CDR1 is LNHNV and CDR2 YYDKDF (reference sequence). The CDR3 loop spans 14 amino acids. The CDR3 protein is CATSNPSGSYEQYF. The CDR3 region has the DNA TGTGCCACCAGCAACCCTAGCGGGTCCTACGAGCAGTACTTC.

This chain joins TRBV4-2 and TRBJ2-3, with a possible D match to TRBD2 (7 bases). Trimming took 1 base from V and 0 from J, leaving 11 bases between them. The CDR3 sequence is 16 residues long. Germline values: CDR1 LGHNA, CDR2 YNFKEQ. CDR3 in DNA: TGTGCCAGCAGCCAAGCGGGGGGCCGGAGCACAGATACGCAGTATTTT. Its protein is CASSQAGGRSTDTQYF.

This rearrangement joins TRBV9 to TRBJ2-3; D might be TRBD2 (5 bases). The CDR3 sequence is 14 residues long. The germline V gene has CDR1 SGDLS and CDR2 YYNGEE. Trimming pared 3 bases from V and 2 bases from J, leaving 10 bases between. In nucleotides, the CDR3 is TGTGCCAGCAGCGCGCGGGCCCACACAGATACGCAGTATTTT. The encoded protein is CASSARAHTDTQYF.

V gene TRBV28 combines with J gene TRBJ2-5; TRBD2 might be the D (6 bases). The ends were cut back, 6 bases at V and 3 bases at J, with 20 bases in the middle. Germline CDR1 is MDHEN and CDR2 is SYDVKM. The CDR3 extends over 16 amino acids. The CDR3 DNA is TGTGCCAGCAGCCTCAAAGCGGGCCTGGAGAAAGAGACCCAGTACTTC. Translation: CASSLKAGLEKETQYF.

The chain is built from TRBV4-3 and TRBJ2-7, with D maybe TRBD2 (8 bases). Trimming removed 1 base from V and 2 bases from J, with 15 bases in between. This CDR3 comprises 16 residues. Per the germline V gene, CDR1 is LGHNA and CDR2 is YSLEER. The CDR3 reads CASSQVAGQRPYEQYF. CDR3 coding DNA: TGCGCCAGCAGCCAAGTAGCGGGACAGAGACCCTACGAGCAGTACTTC.

The gene calls are TRBV6-2 or TRBV6-3 and TRBJ1-5, with D perhaps TRBD1 (5 bases). The CDR3 covers 14 residues. V dropped 4 bases and J dropped 3 bases, with 10 bases sitting between them. Germline V gene lookup returns CDR1 MNHEY and CDR2 SVGEGT. The CDR3 DNA follows: TGTGCCAGCAGTTCCACAGGAACCAATCAGCCCCAGCATTTT. Translating gives CASSSTGTNQPQHF.

The gene calls are TRBV19 and TRBJ2-1; D possibly corresponds to TRBD2 (6 bases). The length of the CDR3 is 16 residues. Trimming stripped 4 bases from V and 7 bases from J, with 20 bases between. Germline-derived CDR1 and CDR2 are LNHDA and SQIVND (reference sequence). CDR3 nucleotide sequence: TGTGCCAGTAGTAAAAGCTCGGCGGGGTTTGTAAATGAGCAGTTCTTC. It is translated as CASSKSSAGFVNEQFF.

The CDR3 loop is CASSVSDRSDTQYF. The CDR3 DNA sequence: TGTGCCAGCAGTGTTTCGGACAGATCAGATACGCAGTATTTT. The V call is TRBV2, the J call TRBJ2-3, with D perhaps matching TRBD1 (6 bases). The CDR3 contains 14 residues. The germline V gene encodes CDR1 SNHLY and CDR2 FYNNEI. The germline V and J ends were trimmed by 4 bases and 4 bases, with 12 bases remaining between them.

The V call is TRBV19, the J call TRBJ2-6; D call uncertain. The CDR3 extends over 16 amino acids. V lost 5 bases and J lost 0, with 11 bases in between. Per the germline V gene, CDR1 is LNHDA and CDR2 is SQIVND (reference sequence). CDR3 coding DNA: TGTGCCAGTAGTCAGAATCCCCACTCTGGGGCCAACGTCCTGACTTTC. It encodes CASSQNPHSGANVLTF.